The sequence of this T cell receptor beta chain was determined in a study of T cells expressing NK-cell markers (dated by TCRdb to the early 2020s). Regarding the complete study: Three sorted T-cell subsets (CD3+CD56+NKG2C+, CD3+CD56+NKG2C- and CD3+CD56-NKG2C+) from 7 to 9 donors had their TCR beta-chain repertoires profiled. The eight sequenced donors were randomly selected healthy volunteers, three men and five women. Among the eight sequenced donors, seven were HCMV-seropositive and one was HCMV-seronegative. The libraries were sequenced on Illumina HiSeq 2000/2500, MiSeq or NextSeq, producing 2 x 150 bp reads. Broader findings and caveats from the paper: In six donors, the dominant CD3+CD56+NKG2C+ clonotypes ranked among the top 10 CD8+ clonotypes, making up roughly 1.0-7.0% of CD8+ T cells. It remained unclear whether the expanded NKG2C-expressing T cell clones were specific for HCMV antigens. Those dominant clonotypes were again the most abundant among CD3+CD56-NKG2C+ cells in a few donors, at about 28.3-65%.

The germline V gene yields ENHRY for CDR1 and SYGVKD for CDR2. The CDR3 starts with the cysteine, ends with the phenylalanine, and has 14 residues. The DNA is unrecorded. Sequencing took place on an Illumina HiSeq 2000. 5'RACE template switching, by which a universal primer site and unique molecular identifiers were added, was used to make TCR beta cDNA libraries. Synthesis of cDNA was primed from the TCR beta constant segment and was followed by two consecutive PCR amplification steps. As for how the authors treated the data: Reads were demultiplexed and grouped by UMI with MIGEC, and clonotypes were assembled and quantified with MiTCR. Only TCR cDNA sequences supported by at least two reads were kept to exclude erroneous sequences. The tcR package was used for downstream repertoire analysis, with clonotypes matched between fractions based on CDR3 nucleotide sequence plus V segment. VDJmatch was used to annotate antigen specificity against VDJdb, with one amino acid substitution in CDR3 allowed. TCRdb reprocessed the raw reads; every CDR3 protein sequence is a single record, and DNA is not supplied. What appears here as the V and J calls and clone size reflects TCRdb's work, not the paper's. This sample's table carries 500,000 to 600,000 distinct CDR3 sequences. The ten largest clones add up to roughly 3.6% of the sample.

HCMV-specific IgG was detected in serum with a commercial ELISA kit to determine HCMV serostatus. Peripheral blood mononuclear cells were isolated from blood by Ficoll density gradient centrifugation. To note about this clonotype: It lacks a known antigen.

Source material: blood T cells: a sorted CD56 or NKG2C T cell subset, CD4+ or CD8+ T cells, or bulk PBMC T cells (not recorded which). The sequence was obtained from a young man in good health. Donor details come from another sample of the same person, matched by shared clones. Recombination joined TRBV10-3 with TRBJ2-3. The CDR3 protein sequence reads: CAISEYGLADTQYF.